This T cell receptor (beta chain) stems from a study of T cell repertoires in aging, cancer and after chemotherapy. As for the study in general: Repeat sampling of healthy donors over several months to years showed clear clonal overlap.

In this sample, this clonotype turned up a few times. Its cognate antigen is unknown. Study-wide findings and caveats: In healthy donors, age-related TCR diversity loss mainly reflected lost richness.

The template was genomic DNA from peripheral blood, not RNA. With V trimmed by 6 bases and J by 6 bases, 12 bases remained unmatched. Germline-derived CDR1 and CDR2 are MGHRA and YSYEKL. This CDR3 region has 15 residues. Rearranged V-D-J TRB sequences were amplified with a mixed TRB-A/B primer pool. TCRdb re-called the multiplex PCR reads with MiXCR, one entry per CDR3 protein. The data contain about 10,000 distinct CDR3 sequences, roughly two fifths of them seen just once; the ten biggest clones take up roughly 1.5%. The J gene is TRBJ1-2, the V gene TRBV4-1, with TRBD1 matching 8 bases. This receptor was obtained from a human donor in good health. Sequencing input: blood. The CDR3 spells CASRHILGQGDGYTF. CDR3 nucleotides: TGCGCCAGCAGGCACATACTCGGACAGGGTGATGGCTACACCTTC.